The 14 T cell receptor beta chains below all came from one sample that was sequenced in a study of CD8 T cells in Susac syndrome. Reverse transcription of about 0.45 to 1 ug RNA was performed with random hexamers. From the immunoSEQ multiplex PCR reads, TCRdb called clonotypes with MiXCR, one entry per CDR3 protein. The profile shows about 120,000 distinct CDR3 sequences, 85% to 95% of them singletons. The sequenced sample was CD8+ T cells from PBMCs. The receptors here all came from a human donor in good health.

This chain connects TRBV7-9 to TRBJ2-1, with 9 bases aligning to TRBD2. The CDR3 runs 15 residues. Trimming removed 5 bases from V and 4 bases from J; junction bases left unmatched: 6. Germline-derived CDR1 and CDR2 are SEHNR and FQNEAQ (reference sequence). The CDR3 nucleotides are TGTGCCAGCAGCCAATCTAGCGGGACTTACAATGAGCAGTTCTTC. Its translation: CASSQSSGTYNEQFF. The complete variable domain, with remaining parts taken from reference TRBV7-9 and TRBJ2-1, reads DTGVSQNPRHKITKRGQNVTFRCDPISEHNRLYWYRQTLGQGPEFLTYFQNEAQLEKSRLLSDRFSAERPKGSFSTLEIQRTEQGDSAMYLCASSQSSGTYNEQFFGPGTRLTVL.

The chain carries TRBV20-1 and TRBJ2-2; D gene ambiguous. V gave up 5 bases and J gave up 4 bases, with 5 bases separating them. The CDR3 covers 11 residues. The germline gives CDR1 DFQATT, CDR2 SNEGSKA (reference sequence). CDR3 in amino acids: CSALGTGELFF. CDR3 nucleotides: TGCAGTGCTCTTGGCACCGGGGAGCTGTTTTTT.

V and J are TRBV29-1 and TRBJ2-7; D not resolved. This CDR3 spans 11 amino acids. Between the trimmed V and J ends, which lost 8 bases and 1 base, there was a span of 9 bases. Germline V gene sequence: CDR1 SQVTM, CDR2 ANQGSEA. The CDR3 DNA reads TGCAGCTTCAGGTTATCCTACGAGCAGTACTTC. Translated, it gives CSFRLSYEQYF.

The chain carries TRBV10-2 and TRBJ2-7; no reliable D call. CDR3 size: 12 residues. The V gene lost 8 bases and the J gene lost 1 base, with 9 bases spanning the gap. Per the germline V gene, CDR1 is WSHSY and CDR2 is SAAADI. This CDR3 is CASQMASYEQYF. The CDR3 DNA sequence: TGCGCCAGCCAGATGGCTTCCTACGAGCAGTACTTC.

The J gene is TRBJ1-1, the V gene TRBV5-4, with unresolved D. The V gene lost 7 bases and the J gene lost 0 bases, with 7 bases spanning the gap. Germline CDR1 reads SGHNT; CDR2 reads YYREEE (reference sequence). The CDR3 totals 12 residues. CDR3 region: CASGPVNTEAFF. Written as DNA, the CDR3 is TGTGCCAGCGGACCGGTGAACACTGAAGCTTTCTTT.

The rearrangement links TRBV19 to TRBJ2-7; D is uncertain. Trimming left V 9 bases short and J 3 bases short, with 9 bases between. CDR1 LNHDA and CDR2 SQIVND come from the germline V gene (reference sequence). This CDR3 contains 11 residues. DNA for the CDR3: TGTGCCAGCAGTGGGCACTACGAGCAGTACTTC. Translating gives CASSGHYEQYF.

The chain combines TRBV7-7 with TRBJ1-1; TRBD1 might be the D (5 bases). V was trimmed by 5 bases and J by 7 bases, leaving 17 bases between them. This CDR3 has 14 amino acids. Germline CDR1 reads SSHAT; CDR2 reads FNYEAQ (reference sequence). The CDR3 coding sequence is TGTGCCAGCAGCCCCGGTGGGGGGTCGGGTGAAGCTTTCTTT. Amino acids: CASSPGGGSGEAFF. The full variable domain, with the rest looked up from reference TRBV7-7 and TRBJ1-1, is GAGVSQSPRYKVTKRGQDVTLRCDPISSHATLYWYQQALGQGPEFLTYFNYEAQPDKSGLPSDRFSAERPEGSISTLTIQRTEQRDSAMYRCASSPGGGSGEAFFGQGTRLTVV.

The chain has TRBV20-1 and TRBJ2-1, with 16 bases aligning to TRBD2. Germline CDR1 DFQATT, CDR2 SNEGSKA (reference sequence). Germline trimming cut 6 bases from V and 10 bases from J; bases unmatched to any gene: 3. The length of the CDR3 is 13 residues. CDR3 nucleotide sequence: TGCAGTGCCCGGGGACTAGCGGGAGGGGAGCAGTTCTTC. As protein: CSARGLAGGEQFF.

V usage is TRBV28 and J usage is TRBJ2-5; 7 nucleotides line up with TRBD1. The trim removed 6 bases at V and 1 base at J, leaving 8 bases unmatched. The length of the CDR3 is 15 residues. Per the germline V gene, CDR1 is MDHEN and CDR2 is SYDVKM. CDR3 amino acids: CASSSPDRFQETQYF. CDR3 DNA sequence: TGTGCCAGCAGCTCCCCGGACAGGTTCCAAGAGACCCAGTACTTC.

The chain uses TRBV7-2 and TRBJ2-1; TRBD1 matches 9 bases. Germline V gene lookup returns CDR1 SGHTA and CDR2 FQGNSA. Trimming cost V 6 bases and J 8 bases; bases outside gene matches: 14. This CDR3 spans 16 amino acids. CDR3 loop: CASRNRGGTGSHEQFF. The CDR3 DNA reads as TGTGCCAGCAGGAATAGGGGAGGGACAGGGTCCCATGAGCAGTTCTTC.

This clonotype was counted only a few times. V gene TRBV6-5 combines with J gene TRBJ2-7; TRBD1 matches 10 bases. The length of the CDR3 is 14 residues. After removal of 2 bases from V and 9 bases from J, the junction contained 7 bases not matched to a gene. CDR1 and CDR2 from the germline V gene are MNHEY and SVGAGI. This chain's CDR3 is CASSYSDRGQRQYF. CDR3 bases: TGTGCCAGCAGTTACAGTGACAGGGGGCAACGGCAGTACTTC.

V is TRBV7-2 and J is TRBJ2-5, with 7 bases aligning to TRBD2. CDR1 and CDR2 from the germline V gene are SGHTA and FQGNSA. The CDR3 runs to 16 residues. V was clipped by 4 bases and J by 2 bases; unmatched bases: 10. The CDR3, as DNA: TGTGCCAGCAGCTCCGGGCAGCGGGGAATACAAGAGACCCAGTACTTC. It encodes CASSSGQRGIQETQYF.

V is TRBV29-1 and J is TRBJ2-7; D perhaps matches TRBD1 (6 bases). V was cut by 4 bases and J by 3 bases, with 13 bases left in between. Germline assignment: CDR1 SQVTM and CDR2 ANQGSEA. The length of the CDR3 is 13 residues. The CDR3 sequence: CSVGPRGNYEQYF. CDR3 bases: TGCAGCGTTGGCCCCAGGGGAAACTACGAGCAGTACTTC.

The gene calls are TRBV18 and TRBJ1-5; D gene ambiguous. The CDR3 totals 15 residues. CDR1 is KGHSH, CDR2 LQKENI, per germline. V shed 0 bases and J shed 2 bases, with 8 bases lying between them. The CDR3 nucleotides are TGTGCCAGCTCACCACCGGGTGGGGGCAATCAGCCCCAGCATTTT. Residues: CASSPPGGGNQPQHF.